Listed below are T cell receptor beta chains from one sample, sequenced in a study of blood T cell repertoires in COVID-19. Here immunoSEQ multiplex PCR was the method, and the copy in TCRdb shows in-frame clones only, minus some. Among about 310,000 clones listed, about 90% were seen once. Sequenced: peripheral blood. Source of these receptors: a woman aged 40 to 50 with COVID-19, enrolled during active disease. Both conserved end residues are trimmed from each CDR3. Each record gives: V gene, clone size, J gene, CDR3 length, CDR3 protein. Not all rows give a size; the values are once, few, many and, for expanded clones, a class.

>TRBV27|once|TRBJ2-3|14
ASSSTGTLYTDTQY
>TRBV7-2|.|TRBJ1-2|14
ASTSIRGGLGYGYT
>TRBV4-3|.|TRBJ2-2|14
ASSQTSGGAAGELF
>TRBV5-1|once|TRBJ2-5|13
ASSGGTSGEETQY
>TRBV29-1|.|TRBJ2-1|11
SVEGGTDNEQF
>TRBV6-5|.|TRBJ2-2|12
ATRGQGRTGELF
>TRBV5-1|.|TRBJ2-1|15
ASSLDRVPSSYNEQF
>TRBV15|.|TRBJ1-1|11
ATSGRGSTEAF
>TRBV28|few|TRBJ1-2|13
ASSSPQDGGYGYT
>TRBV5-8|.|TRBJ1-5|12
ASNGGGKFQPQH
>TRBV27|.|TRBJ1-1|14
ASSFRQGATNTEAF
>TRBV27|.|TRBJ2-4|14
ASSSGPRDRVDIQY
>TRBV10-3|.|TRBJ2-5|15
AISEELAGRVRETQY
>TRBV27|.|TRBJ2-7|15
ASSMGTSGRGSYEQY
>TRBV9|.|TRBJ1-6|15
ASSRGIERSYNSPLH
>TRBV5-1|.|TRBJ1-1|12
ASSAQGVSTEAF
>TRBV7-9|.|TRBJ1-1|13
ASSLLDRGFTEAF
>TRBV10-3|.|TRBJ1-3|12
AISELRSGNTIY
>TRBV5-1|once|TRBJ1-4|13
ASSLVAAGDEKLF
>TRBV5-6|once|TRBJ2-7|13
ASSLNLAGRIEQY
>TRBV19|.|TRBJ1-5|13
ASSIVRQGHQPQH
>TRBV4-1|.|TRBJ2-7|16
ASSQAEATSGSSYEQY
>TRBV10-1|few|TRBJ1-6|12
ASSGQGWNSPLH
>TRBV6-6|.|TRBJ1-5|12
ASFNRDSNQPQH
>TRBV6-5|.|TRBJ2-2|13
ASRPGQTNTGELF
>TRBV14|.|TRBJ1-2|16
ASSQVSYGTALPYGYT
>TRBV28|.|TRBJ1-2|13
ASTLIGEGGYGYT
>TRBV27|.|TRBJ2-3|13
ASSFFSASTDTQY
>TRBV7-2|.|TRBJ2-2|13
ASSLNARGPGELF
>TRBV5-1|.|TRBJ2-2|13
ASSPGTEGHGELF
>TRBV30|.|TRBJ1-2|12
AWGPTGGAHGYT
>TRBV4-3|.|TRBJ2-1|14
ASSQDPRQGRLEQF
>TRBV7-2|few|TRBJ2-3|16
ASSLTRLATSRTDTQY
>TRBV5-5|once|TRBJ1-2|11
ASSLRGDYGYT
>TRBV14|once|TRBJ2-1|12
ASSHRTRYNEQF
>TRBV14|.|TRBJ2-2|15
ASSPGGLAGYTGELF
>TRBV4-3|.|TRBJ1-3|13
ASSQETGYLNTIY
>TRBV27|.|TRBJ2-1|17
ASSLGGNPGRRAYNEQF
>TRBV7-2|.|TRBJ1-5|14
ASSLSVTDFNQPQH
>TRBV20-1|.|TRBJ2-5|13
SASSFGTGQETQY
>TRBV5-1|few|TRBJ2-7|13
ASSMAGGRAYEQY
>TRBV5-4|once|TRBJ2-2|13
ASSLAPGNTGELF
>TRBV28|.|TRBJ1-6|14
ASSPARGGGNSPLH
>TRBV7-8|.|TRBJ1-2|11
ASSLAGWRGYT
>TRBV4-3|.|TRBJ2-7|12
ASSLGGAANEQY
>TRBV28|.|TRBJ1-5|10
ASSPTNQPQH
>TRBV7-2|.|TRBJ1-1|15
ASSLRAGREGNTEAF
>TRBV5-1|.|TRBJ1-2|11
ASSFEGDPLYT
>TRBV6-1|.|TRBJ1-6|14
ASSETQGLLNSPLH
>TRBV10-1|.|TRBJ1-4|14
ASTSRKQGQDEKLF
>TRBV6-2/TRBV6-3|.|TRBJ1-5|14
ASSYSGRVGNQPQH
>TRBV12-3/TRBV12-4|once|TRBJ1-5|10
ASSLAGQPQH
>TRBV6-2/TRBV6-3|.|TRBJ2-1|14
ASSLRGGGPAGEQF
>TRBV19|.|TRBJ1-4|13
ASSRRTDGVKKLF
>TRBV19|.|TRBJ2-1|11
ASRRGSKFGQF
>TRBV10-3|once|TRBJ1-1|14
AIRERDSHPHTEAF